A selection of T cell receptor beta chains follows, all from one sample in a study of blood T cell repertoires in COVID-19. TCRdb's table, derived via immunoSEQ multiplex PCR, lists solely in-frame clones and lacks some. The table has 100,000 to 120,000 clones, 88% seen once. The sample consisted of peripheral blood. The receptors originated from a woman aged 50 to 65 with acute or convalescent COVID-19. Each CDR3 is given with its conserved first and last residue. Fields, in order: CDR3 length, V gene, J gene, CDR3 protein.

12,TRBV19,TRBJ1-5,CASRGGNQPQHF
15,TRBV19,TRBJ2-7,CASSIDRQGPYEQYF
15,TRBV24-1,TRBJ2-5,CATSEGHLGEETQYF
15,TRBV7-9,TRBJ2-3,CASSLIGRRTDTQYF
15,TRBV4-2,TRBJ1-1,CASSQTGSPDTEAFF
14,TRBV28,TRBJ1-1,CASRPGLLKAEAFF
15,TRBV7-9,TRBJ2-2,CASSLWTSQAGELFF
15,TRBV19,TRBJ1-5,CATRQGGGGNQPQHF
16,TRBV7-8,TRBJ1-5,CASSFDGQGYNQPQHF
13,TRBV10-3,TRBJ1-3,CAARTGAGNTIYF
16,TRBV18,TRBJ2-2,CASSPQLATNTGELFF
15,TRBV7-6,TRBJ1-3,CASSLQGDSGNTIYF
16,TRBV7-2,TRBJ2-1,CASSPSGLAGYNEQFF
13,TRBV5-1,TRBJ2-5,CASQQPGGETQYF
15,TRBV14,TRBJ1-1,CASSQDLGSGTEAFF
17,TRBV2,TRBJ1-1,CASSDRTGKHRNTEAFF
15,TRBV5-1,TRBJ1-1,CASSSTGALNTEAFF
15,TRBV18,TRBJ1-2,CASSPTGRGNYGYTF
13,TRBV18,TRBJ2-7,CASSPLAGAEQYF
14,TRBV28,TRBJ2-5,CASSFLQGGETQYF
14,TRBV6-2/TRBV6-3,TRBJ1-3,CASSQRTVGNTIYF
17,TRBV24-1,TRBJ1-6,CATSDLGESSYNSPLHF
13,TRBV11-3,TRBJ1-1,CASSPGQGGVAFF
16,TRBV7-6,TRBJ2-6,CASSWTTGSGANVLTF
17,TRBV10-3,TRBJ2-1,CAISDQRGTSGINEQFF
12,TRBV5-6,TRBJ2-3,CASSFGLDTQYF
13,TRBV19,TRBJ2-5,CASSQRDRETQYF
15,TRBV14,TRBJ1-1,CASSQEYAARTEAFF
15,TRBV4-2,TRBJ1-2,CASSSRQGANYGYTF
14,TRBV11-2,TRBJ1-1,CASSLQGSNTEAFF
13,TRBV5-1,TRBJ1-2,CASSFPRGEGYTF
14,TRBV7-9,TRBJ2-3,CASSNTRSTDTQYF
14,TRBV5-1,TRBJ2-1,CASSSSGTGDEQFF
11,TRBV29-1,TRBJ2-4,CSVVLGGRGYF
20,TRBV6-4,TRBJ2-3,CASSEVASGTRLAGADTQYF
15,TRBV5-1,TRBJ1-4,CASSFTGGPNEKLFF
17,TRBV3-1/TRBV3-2,TRBJ2-6,CASSQVAGGSGANVLTF
13,TRBV3-1/TRBV3-2,TRBJ2-7,CASSSGPRGWQYF
14,TRBV5-1,TRBJ1-4,CASSFLGRGEKLFF
17,TRBV5-1,TRBJ2-3,CASSTSTSGGLGDTQYF
16,TRBV6-1,TRBJ2-1,CASSGGLAGRIIEQFF
16,TRBV18,TRBJ1-2,CASSPLRDRGDSGYTF
14,TRBV19,TRBJ2-7,CASSIGSSGYEQYF
15,TRBV2,TRBJ2-2,CASSVLTGYAGELFF
13,TRBV5-1,TRBJ2-2,CASRLLNTGELFF
13,TRBV30,TRBJ2-7,CAWRNAVSYEQYF
14,TRBV2,TRBJ1-1,CASSLQALNTEAFF
15,TRBV2,TRBJ2-5,CASGPGTQYQETQYF
13,TRBV3-1/TRBV3-2,TRBJ1-4,CASSQGFDGVRGF
11,TRBV28,TRBJ1-1,CASSYSRQAFF
15,TRBV2,TRBJ2-7,CASKYVQGTTHEQYF
15,TRBV7-9,TRBJ2-5,CASSLAVQGIETQYF
16,TRBV4-1,TRBJ2-5,CASSPGLAGGQETQYF
16,TRBV4-2,TRBJ1-4,CASSQEGTANNEKLFF
12,TRBV7-8,TRBJ2-3,CASSLTREGQYF